One and the same sample provided the 27 T cell receptor beta chains below, sequenced in a study of CD8 T cells in ankylosing spondylitis. In TCRdb, the 5' RACE reads were re-called with MiXCR into one record per CDR3 protein. Of 200,000 to 250,000 distinct CDR3 sequences listed, about 11% are singletons. Sample: blood, either unsorted or a sorted T cell fraction (not recorded which). The receptors derive from a male donor with ankylosing spondylitis or in good health (not recorded which).

In its sample, this clonotype was seen a few times. This chain links TRBV4-2 with TRBJ2-7, with 8 bases aligning to TRBD2. Germline V CDR1 and CDR2: LGHNA, YNFKEQ. This CDR3 contains 15 residues. Trimming at V came to 5 bases and at J to 5 bases, leaving 11 bases not matched to a gene. This CDR3 reads CASSLPGTRVDEQYF. CDR3 nucleotide sequence: TGTGCCAGCAGCTTACCCGGGACTAGGGTTGACGAGCAGTACTTC.

In its sample, this clonotype was seen many times. This chain uses TRBV20-1 with TRBJ2-7, with 12 nucleotides matching TRBD2. Germline CDR1 DFQATT, CDR2 SNEGSKA (reference sequence). This CDR3 has 14 amino acids. Trimming at V came to 5 bases and at J to 2 bases, leaving 4 bases not matched to a gene. As DNA, the CDR3 is TGCAGTGCTTATGGACTAGCGGGAACCTACGAGCAGTACTTC. Protein product: CSAYGLAGTYEQYF.

This clonotype was seen ten or more times. A junction boundary mismatches the germline segment, possibly from a read error. The V gene is TRBV12-3 or TRBV12-4, the J gene TRBJ2-5, with 7 positions matching TRBD1. The CDR3 loop spans 15 amino acids. The DNA for the CDR3 is TGTGCCAGCAGTTGGGCTGCAGGGGGTCAAGCGACCCAGTACTTC. Amino acids: CASSWAAGGQATQYF.

The genes are TRBV2 and TRBJ2-1; the match to TRBD2 covers 10 bases. Germline trimming cut 6 bases from V and 6 bases from J; bases unmatched to any gene: 8. The V gene's germline CDR1 is SNHLY and CDR2 FYNNEI. The CDR3 length is 15 residues. CDR3 bases: TGTGCCAGCAGGGGGACTAGCGCTGTATCCAATGAGCAGTTCTTC. It is translated as CASRGTSAVSNEQFF.

This clonotype came up many times. The rearrangement links TRBV12-5 to TRBJ1-1; 9 bases agree with TRBD1. Germline CDR1 LGHNT, CDR2 FRNRAP. Germline trimming cut 5 bases from V and 3 bases from J; bases unmatched to any gene: 10. The CDR3 runs 16 residues. In DNA, the CDR3 is TGTGCTAGTGGTGATGGGGGGGGACAGGGATACACTGAAGCTTTCTTT. This sequence encodes CASGDGGGQGYTEAFF.

As regards this clonotype: A much larger clone sits a single nucleotide away, making a read error possible. This chain connects TRBV5-1 to TRBJ2-2; 7 nucleotides match TRBD2. The CDR3 extends over 16 amino acids. In germline, CDR1 is SGHRS, CDR2 YFSETQ. V lost 0 bases to trimming and J lost 1 base; unmatched junction nucleotides: 3. The DNA of the CDR3 is TGCGCCAGCAGCTTGGGGGCTAGCGGGAACACCGGGGAGCTGTTTTTT. Its protein is CASSLGASGNTGELFF.

The rearrangement joins TRBV29-1 to TRBJ1-3; possibly TRBD1 for D (5 bases). The germline gives CDR1 SQVTM, CDR2 ANQGSEA. Trimming took 7 bases from V and 0 from J, leaving 16 bases between them. This CDR3 has 15 residues. The CDR3 DNA reads as TGCAGCGCCAGAGGGACGTTGAGCTCTGGAAACACCATATATTTT. Protein product: CSARGTLSSGNTIYF.

In its sample, this clonotype was seen a few times. The CDR3 DNA reads as TGCAGTGCTAGAGATGGGCAAACCGGGACTAGAAGAAATGAGCAGTTCTTC. As protein: CSARDGQTGTRRNEQFF. The chain couples TRBV20-1 to TRBJ2-1; 8 bases line up with TRBD2. The V segment lost 0 bases and the J segment 7 bases; nucleotides outside the gene matches: 14. The CDR3 is made up of 17 amino acids. CDR1 and CDR2 (germline): DFQATT, SNEGSKA (reference sequence).

The sample holds many counts of this clonotype. The rearrangement uses TRBV15 and TRBJ2-6; D is undetermined. The CDR3 runs 16 residues. Trimming stripped 0 bases from V and 0 bases from J, with 6 bases between. CDR1 and CDR2 from the germline V gene are LNHNV and YYDKDF (reference sequence). The CDR3 reads CATSRDRDSGANVLTF. The DNA for the CDR3 is TGTGCCACCAGCAGAGATCGCGACTCTGGGGCCAACGTCCTGACTTTC.

Ten or more counts support this clonotype. The chain has TRBV12-3 or TRBV12-4 and TRBJ2-1, with 7 bases identical to TRBD2. J was trimmed by 6 bases and V by 3 bases; bases with no gene match: 8. The CDR3 extends over 15 amino acids. As DNA, the CDR3 is TGTGCCAGCAGTTTTCCGGGAGGCCGTCCCAATGAGCAGTTCTTC. Translating it yields CASSFPGGRPNEQFF.

This clonotype appeared many times. The chain joins TRBV5-1 to TRBJ1-1, with no clear D. Trimming took off 4 bases at V and 3 bases at J, with 13 bases between the two ends. CDR1 and CDR2 (germline): SGHRS, YFSETQ. The CDR3 loop spans 14 amino acids. The CDR3 DNA sequence: TGCGCCAGCAGCCTGGGGTCTACGGACACTGAAGCTTTCTTT. Translation: CASSLGSTDTEAFF.

J is TRBJ1-6 and V is TRBV27; D is possibly TRBD1 (5 bases). With 1 base removed from V and 1 base from J, the gap between germline ends came to 14 bases. Germline CDR1 MNHEY, CDR2 SMNVEV (reference sequence). This CDR3 has 18 amino acids. The CDR3 spells CASSLFGHGLSYNSPLHF. DNA of the CDR3: TGTGCCAGCAGTTTATTCGGACATGGGTTGTCCTATAATTCACCCCTCCACTTT.

This clonotype was counted at least ten times. The rearrangement uses TRBV20-1 and TRBJ2-2; no clear D gene. This CDR3 is built from 17 residues. CDR1 is DFQATT and CDR2 is SNEGSKA in the germline V gene (reference sequence). Trimming pared 1 base from V and 0 bases from J, leaving 15 bases between. As DNA, the CDR3 is TGCAGTGCTAGAGTCTTCTCAGGCTCCGCGAACACCGGGGAGCTGTTTTTT. Translating gives CSARVFSGSANTGELFF.

Many counts were recorded for this clonotype. J is TRBJ2-1 and V is TRBV14, with D hard to call. V dropped 1 base and J dropped 1 base, with 8 bases sitting between them. Germline V gene lookup returns CDR1 SGHDN and CDR2 FVKESK. CDR3 size: 15 residues. The CDR3, as DNA: TGTGCCAGCAGCCAAGTGATAAAATCCTACAATGAGCAGTTCTTC. Translation gives CASSQVIKSYNEQFF. The full variable domain, rest sourced from reference TRBV14 and TRBJ2-1, is EAGVTQFPSHSVIEKGQTVTLRCDPISGHDNLYWYRRVMGKEIKFLLHFVKESKQDESGMPNNRFLAERTGGTYSTLKVQPAELEDSGVYFCASSQVIKSYNEQFFGPGTRLTVL.

The gene calls are TRBV5-1 and TRBJ2-5; D is undetermined. Trimming took off 4 bases at V and 4 bases at J, with 14 bases between the two ends. Germline-derived CDR1 and CDR2 are SGHRS and YFSETQ. The CDR3 length is 14 residues. CDR3 amino acids: CASSVLLDSETQYF. The CDR3 nucleotides read TGCGCCAGCAGCGTTTTGCTTGATTCAGAGACCCAGTACTTC.

This chain links TRBV20-1 with TRBJ1-1, with D tentatively TRBD1 (5 bases). The ends were cut back, 0 bases at V and 1 base at J, with 9 bases in the middle. The CDR3 spans 14 residues. Germline CDR1 is DFQATT and CDR2 is SNEGSKA (reference sequence). The CDR3 loop is CSARDPRENTEAFF. CDR3 nucleotides: TGCAGTGCTAGAGATCCCAGGGAGAACACTGAAGCTTTCTTT.

At least ten counts were recorded for this clonotype. Written as DNA, the CDR3 is TGTGCCAGCAGTAGGACAGAGGGCGCAGATACGCAGTATTTT. Translating it yields CASSRTEGADTQYF. The V call is TRBV12-3 or TRBV12-4, the J call TRBJ2-3; D is perhaps TRBD1 (6 bases). The ends were cut back, 5 bases at V and 4 bases at J, with 13 bases in the middle. This CDR3 is 14 amino acids long.

This clonotype was observed many times. The gene calls are TRBV3-1 and TRBJ2-2; 9 nucleotides agree with TRBD2. CDR3 length: 17 residues. CDR1 LGHDT and CDR2 YNNKEL come from the germline V gene (reference sequence). V lost 0 bases to trimming and J lost 6 bases; unmatched junction nucleotides: 8. The CDR3 sequence: CASSQEGRGLASGELFF. The CDR3, as DNA: TGTGCCAGCAGCCAAGAAGGCAGGGGACTAGCATCCGGGGAGCTGTTTTTT.

Only a few counts were recorded for this clonotype. The gene calls are TRBV29-1 and TRBJ2-1; 8 bases map to TRBD2. The CDR3 length is 15 residues. V lost 7 bases to trimming and J lost 5 bases; unmatched junction nucleotides: 13. Germline CDR1 SQVTM, CDR2 ANQGSEA. The CDR3 is CSAEAGAKVNNEQFF. CDR3 coding DNA: TGCAGCGCCGAAGCGGGGGCCAAGGTTAACAATGAGCAGTTCTTC.

This rearrangement joins TRBV10-3 to TRBJ1-6, with D tentatively TRBD1 (6 bases). CDR1 ENHRY and CDR2 SYGVKD come from the germline V gene. This CDR3 region has 13 residues. V lost 10 bases and J lost 7, with 14 bases in between. The DNA for the CDR3 is TGTGCCACACTCCGGGACATCAATTCACCCCTCCACTTT. Protein sequence: CATLRDINSPLHF.

This clonotype was observed a handful of times. The chain has TRBV3-1 and TRBJ1-5; TRBD1 is a possible D gene (6 bases). Germline V gives CDR1 LGHDT, CDR2 YNNKEL (reference sequence). The germline V and J ends were trimmed by 1 base and 3 bases, with 10 bases remaining between them. The CDR3 spans 15 residues. The CDR3 DNA reads TGTGCCAGCAGCCAAGGGCCAGGGGACAATCAGCCCCAGCATTTT. Translated: CASSQGPGDNQPQHF.

This clonotype has a handful of counts. This chain connects TRBV14 to TRBJ1-2; TRBD1 is a possible D gene (5 bases). From germline, CDR1 is SGHDN and CDR2 FVKESK. The CDR3 consists of 14 residues. Trimming shortened V by 6 bases and J by 7 bases, and 18 bases separated the two germline ends. In DNA form, the CDR3 reads TGTGCCAGCAGGCCGACGGGGGTACGTCGTGGCTACACCTTC. As protein: CASRPTGVRRGYTF.

CDR3 coding DNA: TGCAGTGCTAGATCAAGTCTTAGCGGGGGCGTTGGCGGGGAGCTGTTTTTT. Its protein is CSARSSLSGGVGGELFF. The rearrangement joins TRBV20-1 to TRBJ2-2; 9 bases agree with TRBD2. V was clipped by 2 bases and J by 7 bases; unmatched bases: 14. CDR1 and CDR2 from the germline V gene are DFQATT and SNEGSKA (reference sequence). This CDR3 is built from 17 residues.

In its sample, this clonotype was seen a few times. This rearrangement joins TRBV2 to TRBJ2-7, with 7 bases aligning to TRBD2. Germline values: CDR1 SNHLY, CDR2 FYNNEI. The CDR3 has 15 residues. Trimming at V came to 3 bases and at J to 3 bases, leaving 8 bases not matched to a gene. The CDR3 spells CASSERGMGGYEQYF. In nucleotides, the CDR3 is TGTGCCAGCAGTGAGCGGGGGATGGGGGGCTACGAGCAGTACTTC.

This chain connects TRBV2 to TRBJ1-6, with 8 nucleotides matching TRBD1. Germline CDR1 reads SNHLY; CDR2 reads FYNNEI. The trim removed 5 bases at V and 11 bases at J, leaving 11 bases unmatched. The CDR3 has 15 amino acids. CDR3: CASSPPGQVLPPLHF. CDR3 nucleotides: TGTGCCAGCAGTCCACCGGGACAGGTGTTGCCACCCCTCCACTTT.

CDR3 bases: TGCAGCGTTGAAGGGACTAGCCCGGAGGGGGAGCAGTACTTC. This codes for CSVEGTSPEGEQYF. The J gene is TRBJ2-7, the V gene TRBV29-1, with TRBD2 identical over 8 bases. Germline CDR1 and CDR2: SQVTM and ANQGSEA. V was pared by 1 base and J by 7 bases, with 9 bases of the junction left unmatched. The CDR3 consists of 14 residues.

This clonotype was seen many times. This sequence joins TRBV5-4 and TRBJ2-5; D unclear. Germline CDR1 is SGHNT and CDR2 is YYREEE (reference sequence). V shed 4 bases and J shed 1 base, with 8 bases lying between them. This CDR3 contains 13 residues. CDR3 sequence (DNA): TGTGCCAGCAGCCAGCCTCCCCAAGAGACCCAGTACTTC. It is translated as CASSQPPQETQYF.